Given below is one TCR beta chain in context. The antigen is undetermined. Terminally differentiated effector memory CD45RA+ cells were excluded from the naive CD8 cells, which were CD45RO-negative and positively selected for CCR7. The data derive from a study of shared clonotypes between healthy human individuals. In the study overall: Plates per donor: three CD4 naive, three CD4 memory, two CD8 naive, one CD8 memory.

Study-level results: Naive subsets tended to show greater estimated richness than memory subsets.

TCRdb's copy holds only in-frame clones and misses some; the assay was immunoSEQ multiplex PCR. The data show more than 2 million clones, 90% to 95% seen once. In germline, CDR1 is ENHRY, CDR2 SYGVKD. The CDR3 runs to 14 residues. The V end was cut by 9 bases, the J end by 0 bases, with 12 bases between. Sequencing input: naive CD8+ T cells from PBMCs. This chain links TRBV10-3 with TRBJ1-3, with D perhaps TRBD1 (5 bases). This receptor was taken from a man younger than 30 in good health. Some clones in this sample may be carry-over from other donors' samples. The CDR3, as DNA: TGTGCCATACTTGTCAGGGACTCTGGAAACACCATATATTTT. It specifies CAILVRDSGNTIYF.